This T cell receptor (beta chain) came from a study of cytomegalovirus exposure and HLA in healthy donors. Concerning this clone: Antigen unknown.

Germline V gene lookup returns CDR1 SEHNR and CDR2 FQNEAQ (reference sequence). The ends lost 2 bases at V and 2 bases at J; junction bases unmatched: 4. The CDR3 spans 15 residues. General study points: CMV serostatus was the sole immune exposure information available. On later analysis, the bulk of CMV-associated TCR beta chains appeared to be HLA-restricted. Common viral pathogens (according to a later analysis) appeared linked to several of the most significant clusters. At a 0.05 false discovery rate, a later analysis found some 18,000 TCR beta sequences to be associated with HLA alleles.

The PCR made use of 60 Vbeta and 13 Jbeta primers. Clones were sequenced by immunoSEQ multiplex PCR, and TCRdb holds only the in-frame ones, with some missing. The table lists around 200,000 clones, 70% to 90% of them singletons. Sequencing input: PBMCs. The chain uses TRBV7-9 and TRBJ2-7; 9 bases agree with TRBD2. This clonotype originated in a woman under 40 in good health and CMV-seronegative. CDR3: CASSLQAGGPYEQYF. The CDR3 nucleotides read TGTGCCAGCAGCTTACAGGCGGGAGGGCCCTACGAGCAGTACTTC.